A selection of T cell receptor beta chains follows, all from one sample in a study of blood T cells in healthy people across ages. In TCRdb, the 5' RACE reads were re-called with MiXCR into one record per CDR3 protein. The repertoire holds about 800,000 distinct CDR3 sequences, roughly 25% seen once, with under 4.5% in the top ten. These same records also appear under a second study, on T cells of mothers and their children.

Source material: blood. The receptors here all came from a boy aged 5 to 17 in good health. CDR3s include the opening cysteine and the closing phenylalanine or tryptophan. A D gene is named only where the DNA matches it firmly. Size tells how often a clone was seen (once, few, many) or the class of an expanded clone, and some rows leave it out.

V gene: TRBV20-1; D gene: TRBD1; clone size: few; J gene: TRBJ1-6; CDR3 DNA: TGCAGTGCTCCAGACAGGGCGAGTTCACCCCTCCACTTT; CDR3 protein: CSAPDRASSPLHF
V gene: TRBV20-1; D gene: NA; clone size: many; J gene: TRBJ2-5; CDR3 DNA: TGCAGTGCTAGCGGCAGGGGTGAAGAGACCCAGTACTTC; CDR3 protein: CSASGRGEETQYF
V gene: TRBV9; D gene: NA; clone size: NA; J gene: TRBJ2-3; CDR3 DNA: TGTGCCAGCAGGACGGGAGATACGCAGTATTTT; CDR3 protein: CASRTGDTQYF
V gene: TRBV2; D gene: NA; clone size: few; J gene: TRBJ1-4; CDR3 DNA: TGTGCCAGCAGTGAAATCCCCTCGCCGATCGCCTCGCATAATGAAAAACTGTTTTTT; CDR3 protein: CASSEIPSPIASHNEKLFF
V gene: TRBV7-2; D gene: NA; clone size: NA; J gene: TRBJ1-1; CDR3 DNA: TGTGCCAGCAATTCCCCGGGCCCTAGGGGCACTGAAGCTTTCTTT; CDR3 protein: CASNSPGPRGTEAFF
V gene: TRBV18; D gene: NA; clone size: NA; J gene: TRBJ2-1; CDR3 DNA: TGTGCCAGCTCCCAACCGGGGTCCAACAATGAGCAGTTCTTC; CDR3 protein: CASSQPGSNNEQFF
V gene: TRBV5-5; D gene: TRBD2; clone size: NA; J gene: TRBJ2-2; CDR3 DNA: TGTGCCAGCAGCTTGGTAGGGCTAGCGGGAAACACCGGGGAGCTGTTTTTT; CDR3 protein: CASSLVGLAGNTGELFF
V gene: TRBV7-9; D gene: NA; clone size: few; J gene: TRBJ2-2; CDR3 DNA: TGTGCCAGCAGCTTAGCGGCAGGGGACGGGGAGCTGTTTTTT; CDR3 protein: CASSLAAGDGELFF
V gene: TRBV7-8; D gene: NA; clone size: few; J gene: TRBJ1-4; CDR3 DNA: TGTGCCAGCAGCGCTACAGGGTTTATCGAAACTAATGAAAAACTGTTTTTT; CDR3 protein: CASSATGFIETNEKLFF
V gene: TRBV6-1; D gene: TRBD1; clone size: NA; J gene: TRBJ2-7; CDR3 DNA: TGTGCCAGCAGGTGGACAGGACCCTACGAGCAGTACTTC; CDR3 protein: CASRWTGPYEQYF
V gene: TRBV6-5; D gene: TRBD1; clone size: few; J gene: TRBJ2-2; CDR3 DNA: TGTGCCAGCAGTTCCTTCAGGGGGCTAGGCAGCAGCGGGGAGCTGTTTTTT; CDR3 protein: CASSSFRGLGSSGELFF
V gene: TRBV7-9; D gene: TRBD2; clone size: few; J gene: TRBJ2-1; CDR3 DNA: TGTGCCAGCAGCTTAGTGCGGGGGGCTGAGCAGTTCTTC; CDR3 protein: CASSLVRGAEQFF
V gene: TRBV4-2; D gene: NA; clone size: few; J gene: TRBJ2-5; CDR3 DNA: TGTGCCAGCAGCCAAGTCGACCAAGAGACCCAGTACTTC; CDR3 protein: CASSQVDQETQYF
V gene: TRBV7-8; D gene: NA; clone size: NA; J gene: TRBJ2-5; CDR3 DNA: TGTGCCAGCAGCCATGAAGTGGGGCTGGGCGAGACCCAGTACTTC; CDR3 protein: CASSHEVGLGETQYF
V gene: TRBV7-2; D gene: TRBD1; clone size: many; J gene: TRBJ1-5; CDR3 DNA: TGTGCCAGCAGCCCCTGGACAGGGTCGACCAATCAGCCCCAGCATTTT; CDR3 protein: CASSPWTGSTNQPQHF
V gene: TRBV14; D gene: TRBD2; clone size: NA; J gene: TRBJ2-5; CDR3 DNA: TGTGCCAGCAGCCAAATTGGACTAGCGCAAGAGACCCAGTACTTC; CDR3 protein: CASSQIGLAQETQYF
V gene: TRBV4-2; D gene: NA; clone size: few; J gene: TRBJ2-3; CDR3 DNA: TGTGCCAGCAGCCAAGATCCCTCACCGGCGGATACGCAGTATTTT; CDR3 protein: CASSQDPSPADTQYF
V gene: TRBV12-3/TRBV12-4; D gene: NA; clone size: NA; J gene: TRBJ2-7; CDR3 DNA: TGTGCCAGCAGTCCTAGAAAGTACGAGCAGTACTTC; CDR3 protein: CASSPRKYEQYF
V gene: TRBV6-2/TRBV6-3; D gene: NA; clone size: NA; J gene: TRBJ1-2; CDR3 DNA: TGTGCCAGCAGAGACTACGGGGCGGAGTATGGCTACACCTTC; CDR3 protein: CASRDYGAEYGYTF
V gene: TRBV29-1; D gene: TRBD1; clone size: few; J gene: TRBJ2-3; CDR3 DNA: TGCAGCGCCCGAACCGGGACAGGAGGCACAGATACGCAGTATTTT; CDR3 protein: CSARTGTGGTDTQYF
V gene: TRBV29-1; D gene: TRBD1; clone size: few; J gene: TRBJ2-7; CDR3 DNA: TGCAGCGCATCGACAGGGCGTTTGAACGAGCAGTACTTC; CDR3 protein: CSASTGRLNEQYF
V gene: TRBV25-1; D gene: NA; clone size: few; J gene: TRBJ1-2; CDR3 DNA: TGTGCCAGCAGTGCCTCCCCTCGGGGCTACACCTTC; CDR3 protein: CASSASPRGYTF
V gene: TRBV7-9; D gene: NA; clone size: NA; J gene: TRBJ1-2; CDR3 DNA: TGTGCCAGCAGCTTGGAGCGGGAAGGCTACACCTTC; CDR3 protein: CASSLEREGYTF
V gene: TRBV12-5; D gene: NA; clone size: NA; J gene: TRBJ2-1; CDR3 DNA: TGTGCTAGTGCCATGAGGGGATCCTACAATGAGCAGTTCTTC; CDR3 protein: CASAMRGSYNEQFF